Below are 28 T cell receptor beta chains sequenced from a single sample in a study of T cell responses to AZD1222 COVID-19 vaccine. Produced via immunoSEQ multiplex PCR; TCRdb's table is partial and in-frame only. The sample contains over 100,000 clones, roughly nine tenths of which appear only once. Material: peripheral blood, obtained on day 0 of AZD1222 vaccination. These receptors all come from an adult in good health.

The chain carries TRBV3-1 (or the pseudogene TRBV3-2) and TRBJ1-4; 8 bases align to TRBD1. The V and J ends lost 8 bases and 8 bases, in that order; junction bases with no gene match: 7. CDR1 is LGHDT, CDR2 YNNKEL, per germline (reference sequence). CDR3 length: 13 residues. Here the CDR3 reads CASRVRGREKLFF. The CDR3 DNA sequence: TGTGCCAGCCGGGTCAGGGGGCGAGAAAAACTGTTTTTT.

The chain uses TRBV2 and TRBJ2-2; TRBD2 aligns across 9 bases. With 7 bases clipped from V and 6 bases from J, the junction kept 6 bases outside the gene matches. CDR1 and CDR2 (germline): SNHLY, FYNNEI. There are 14 residues in the CDR3. CDR3: CASKGGGAAGELFF. DNA for the CDR3: TGTGCCAGCAAAGGCGGGGGGGCAGCCGGGGAGCTGTTTTTT.

The chain employs TRBV6-1 and TRBJ2-5, with 7 bases lining up with TRBD1. Per the germline V gene, CDR1 is MNHNS and CDR2 is SASEGT. V trimming: 3 bases; J trimming: 4 bases; junction bases outside the gene matches: 2. CDR3 length equals 13 residues. The DNA of the CDR3 is TGTGCCAGCAGTGACCGGGACAGAGAGACCCAGTACTTC. Residues: CASSDRDRETQYF.

The chain uses TRBV28 and TRBJ1-2; tentative D call: TRBD1 (6 bases). This CDR3 contains 13 residues. V dropped 2 bases and J dropped 2 bases, with 6 bases sitting between them. CDR1 MDHEN and CDR2 SYDVKM come from the germline V gene. Here the CDR3 DNA reads TGTGCCAGCAGTTTACAGGGGAACTATGGCTACACCTTC. Translating it yields CASSLQGNYGYTF.

The rearrangement uses TRBV7-2 and TRBJ2-5, with TRBD2 as a possible D gene (5 bases). This CDR3 region has 14 residues. V was pared by 7 bases and J by 5 bases, with 17 bases between. The V gene's germline CDR1 is SGHTA and CDR2 FQGNSA. In DNA form, the CDR3 reads TGTGCCAGCATCCACCATGGAGGTCGCGAGACCCAGTACTTC. This sequence encodes CASIHHGGRETQYF.

The V call is TRBV5-4, the J call TRBJ2-1; no definite D call. CDR1 and CDR2 (germline): SGHNT, YYREEE (reference sequence). The CDR3 covers 13 residues. Trimming took off 4 bases at V and 7 bases at J, with 12 bases between the two ends. The chain's CDR3 is CASSRTTENEQFF. As DNA, the CDR3 is TGTGCCAGCAGCCGAACTACCGAGAATGAGCAGTTCTTC.

The chain recombines TRBV5-1 with TRBJ2-5; TRBD2 matches 8 bases. The trim removed 2 bases at V and 2 bases at J, leaving 2 bases unmatched. Germline CDR1 is SGHRS and CDR2 is YFSETQ. This CDR3 region has 14 residues. In DNA form, the CDR3 reads TGCGCCAGCAGCTTCGCGGGGGGTCAAGAGACCCAGTACTTC. Translating it yields CASSFAGGQETQYF.

The chain joins TRBV18 to TRBJ1-3; D remains ambiguous. Germline assignment: CDR1 KGHSH and CDR2 LQKENI. Trimming took 1 base from V and 0 from J, leaving 13 bases between them. The CDR3 covers 17 residues. The CDR3 DNA reads TGTGCCAGCTCACCACTTCTGGGCCAGAGCTCTGGAAACACCATATATTTT. Its translation: CASSPLLGQSSGNTIYF.

This rearrangement joins TRBV28 to TRBJ1-2; D possibly corresponds to TRBD1 (6 bases). The CDR3 extends over 15 amino acids. Trimming stripped 3 bases from V and 4 bases from J, with 15 bases between. In germline, CDR1 is MDHEN, CDR2 SYDVKM. The CDR3 protein is CASSLGGSTSYGYTF. CDR3 coding DNA: TGTGCCAGCAGTTTGGGGGGCAGTACGAGCTATGGCTACACCTTC.

This chain connects TRBV7-2 to TRBJ2-1; TRBD2 aligns across 8 bases. This CDR3 has 15 amino acids. The V segment lost 4 bases and the J segment 8 bases; nucleotides outside the gene matches: 10. The germline V gene encodes CDR1 SGHTA and CDR2 FQGNSA. This CDR3 is CASSSLPGGPDEQFF. The DNA of the CDR3 is TGTGCCAGCAGCTCCCTCCCGGGGGGGCCGGATGAGCAGTTCTTC.

The chain uses TRBV4-2 and TRBJ1-4; tentatively, D is TRBD1 (6 bases). V lost 4 bases, J lost 8 bases, and 17 bases lay in between. The CDR3 consists of 15 residues. Germline CDR1 and CDR2: LGHNA and YNFKEQ. The CDR3 nucleotides are TGTGCCAGCAGCCCCGCCGGGGGGGCGAGGGAAAAACTGTTTTTT. As protein: CASSPAGGAREKLFF.

The table lists this clone with a few counts. The CDR3 DNA follows: TGTGCCAGCAGGCCGGGCTCCTACAATGAGCAGTTCTTC. Residues: CASRPGSYNEQFF. The rearrangement links TRBV11-2 to TRBJ2-1, with D unresolved. The germline CDR1 and CDR2 sequences are SGHAT and FQNNGV. The CDR3 contains 13 residues. The ends were cut back, 6 bases at V and 0 bases at J, with 6 bases in the middle.

The rearrangement uses TRBV6-1 and TRBJ2-1, with a possible D match to TRBD2 (7 bases). The V and J ends lost 0 bases and 10 bases respectively, with 16 bases between them. There are 15 residues in the CDR3. Looked up from germline, CDR1 is MNHNS and CDR2 is SASEGT. The chain's CDR3 is CASSEAVQGGGEQFF. The CDR3 DNA reads TGTGCCAGCAGTGAAGCGGTCCAGGGAGGGGGGGAGCAGTTCTTC.

The rearrangement links TRBV15 to TRBJ2-2, with 7 bases lining up with TRBD2. CDR1 and CDR2 from the germline V gene are LNHNV and YYDKDF (reference sequence). After removal of 3 bases from V and 0 bases from J, the junction contained 4 bases not matched to a gene. CDR3 size: 16 residues. This chain's CDR3 is CATSRDRGANTGELFF. In DNA form, the CDR3 reads TGTGCCACCAGCAGGGACCGGGGGGCGAACACCGGGGAGCTGTTTTTT.

The J gene is TRBJ1-4, the V gene TRBV27; no definite D call. This CDR3 region has 14 residues. Trimming removed 0 bases at V and 3 bases at J, with 5 bases between. The V gene's germline CDR1 is MNHEY and CDR2 SMNVEV (reference sequence). CDR3 nucleotide sequence: TGTGCCAGCAGTTTATCCGGTCCTAATGAAAAACTGTTTTTT. It is translated as CASSLSGPNEKLFF. Full variable domain (missing parts from reference TRBV27 and TRBJ1-4): EAQVTQNPRYLITVTGKKLTVTCSQNMNHEYMSWYRQDPGLGLRQIYYSMNVEVTDKGDVPEGYKVSRKEKRNFPLILESPSPNQTSLYFCASSLSGPNEKLFFGSGTQLSVL.

The rearrangement links TRBV9 to TRBJ2-1; D is ambiguous. Trimming pared 0 bases from V and 8 bases from J, leaving 0 bases between. Germline CDR1 is SGDLS and CDR2 is YYNGEE. This CDR3 is built from 10 residues. The CDR3 protein is CASSVDEQFF. CDR3 sequence (DNA): TGTGCCAGCAGCGTAGATGAGCAGTTCTTC. The whole variable domain, filled in from reference TRBV9 and TRBJ2-1, reads DSGVTQTPKHLITATGQRVTLRCSPRSGDLSVYWYQQSLDQGLQFLIQYYNGEERAKGNILERFSAQQFPDLHSELNLSSLELGDSALYFCASSVDEQFFGPGTRLTVL.

This chain joins TRBV7-2 and TRBJ2-7; D possibly corresponds to TRBD1 (6 bases). The germline V gene has CDR1 SGHTA and CDR2 FQGNSA. CDR3 size: 13 residues. The V end lost 1 base, the J end lost 6 bases, and 10 bases lay between the germline ends. CDR3 loop: CASSLVGQLEQYF. The CDR3, as DNA: TGTGCCAGCAGCTTAGTGGGACAACTCGAGCAGTACTTC.

The chain couples TRBV19 to TRBJ2-2, with D uncertain. The CDR3 consists of 13 residues. The V gene lost 4 bases and the J gene lost 5 bases, with 8 bases spanning the gap. Germline lookup yields CDR1 LNHDA and CDR2 SQIVND (reference sequence). In nucleotides, the CDR3 is TGTGCCAGTAGTAGGCTAACGACCGGGGAGCTGTTTTTT. Its protein product is CASSRLTTGELFF. The variable domain in full, with the rest retrieved from reference TRBV19 and TRBJ2-2, is DGGITQSPKYLFRKEGQNVTLSCEQNLNHDAMYWYRQDPGQGLRLIYYSQIVNDFQKGDIAEGYSVSREKKESFPLTVTSAQKNPTAFYLCASSRLTTGELFFGEGSRLTVL.

The chain joins TRBV7-9 to TRBJ1-2; 7 bases match TRBD1. V dropped 4 bases and J dropped 3; count of bases not matched to a gene: 11. The CDR3 covers 16 residues. The germline V gene has CDR1 SEHNR and CDR2 FQNEAQ (reference sequence). For the CDR3, the DNA is TGTGCCAGCAGCTCGATCGACAGGGTCTTGGACTATGGCTACACCTTC. Amino acid sequence: CASSSIDRVLDYGYTF.

The V call is TRBV3-1 (or the pseudogene TRBV3-2), the J call TRBJ1-1; D call uncertain. CDR1 and CDR2 from the germline V gene are LGHDT and YNNKEL (reference sequence). The V gene lost 0 bases and the J gene lost 12 bases, with 11 bases spanning the gap. The CDR3 runs 12 residues. The CDR3 here is CASSQDGSWSFF. The CDR3 DNA reads TGTGCCAGCAGCCAAGATGGGAGTTGGTCTTTCTTT.

The J gene is TRBJ1-2, the V gene TRBV5-1, with TRBD1 identical over 10 bases. Germline CDR1 SGHRS, CDR2 YFSETQ. This CDR3 is 15 amino acids long. V lost 5 bases to trimming and J lost 4 bases; unmatched junction nucleotides: 8. This chain's CDR3 is CASRAGTGAFYGYTF. In DNA form, the CDR3 reads TGCGCCAGCAGGGCAGGGACAGGGGCCTTCTATGGCTACACCTTC.

This chain connects TRBV30 to TRBJ2-5, with 10 bases fitting TRBD2. This CDR3 has 13 residues. From germline, CDR1 is GTSNPN and CDR2 SVGIG (reference sequence). J gave up 4 bases and V 4 bases, and 3 bases lay outside the gene matches. The CDR3 here is CAWKLAGLETQYF. The CDR3 DNA reads TGTGCCTGGAAACTAGCGGGGCTAGAGACCCAGTACTTC.

This chain joins TRBV7-2 and TRBJ1-5; D uncertain. This CDR3 spans 14 amino acids. CDR1 is SGHTA, CDR2 FQGNSA, per germline. Trimming left V 6 bases short and J 0 bases short, with 9 bases between. The CDR3 is CASSLLGSNQPQHF. The CDR3 DNA is TGTGCCAGCAGTCTTTTGGGTAGCAATCAGCCCCAGCATTTT.

The V call is TRBV28, the J call TRBJ2-3; TRBD2 matches 7 bases. The CDR3 has 18 residues. The V and J ends lost 6 bases and 1 base, in that order; junction bases with no gene match: 16. The germline V gene has CDR1 MDHEN and CDR2 SYDVKM. The CDR3 DNA reads TGTGCCAGCAGGTCCACCCTAGCGGTACTAACGGGCACAGATACGCAGTATTTT. This codes for CASRSTLAVLTGTDTQYF.

As for this clone: At one of its ends the junction is not consistent with the germline gene, which may arise from a read error. V usage is TRBV29-1 and J usage is TRBJ2-1; no definite D call. This CDR3 contains 10 residues. CDR1 SQVTM and CDR2 ANQGSEA come from the germline V gene. The CDR3 loop is CSFDQNEQFF. CDR3 DNA: TGCAGCTTTGATCAAAATGAGCAGTTCTTC.

The chain has TRBV30 and TRBJ1-6; TRBD1 might be the D (5 bases). V dropped 4 bases and J dropped 6 bases, with 10 bases sitting between them. The CDR3 totals 13 residues. Looked up from germline, CDR1 is GTSNPN and CDR2 is SVGIG (reference sequence). The CDR3 region is CAWTGQSNSPLHF. CDR3 DNA sequence: TGTGCCTGGACAGGACAAAGTAATTCACCCCTCCACTTT.

Written as DNA, the CDR3 is TGTGCCAGCAGCCTGATTAGTGGTAGCGAGCAGTACTTC. Protein: CASSLISGSEQYF. V and J are TRBV11-2 and TRBJ2-7, with no clear D. V was pared by 5 bases and J by 6 bases, with 14 bases between. Germline V gives CDR1 SGHAT, CDR2 FQNNGV. The CDR3 loop spans 13 amino acids.

This clone was counted between two and nine times. The V and J genes are TRBV9 and TRBJ2-3; no firm D call. V was shortened by 0 bases and J by 1 base, with 6 bases between the two germline ends. Germline V gives CDR1 SGDLS, CDR2 YYNGEE. The CDR3 runs to 14 residues. CDR3 sequence (DNA): TGTGCCAGCAGCGTAGGTCCGCGCACAGATACGCAGTATTTT. Translation: CASSVGPRTDTQYF.